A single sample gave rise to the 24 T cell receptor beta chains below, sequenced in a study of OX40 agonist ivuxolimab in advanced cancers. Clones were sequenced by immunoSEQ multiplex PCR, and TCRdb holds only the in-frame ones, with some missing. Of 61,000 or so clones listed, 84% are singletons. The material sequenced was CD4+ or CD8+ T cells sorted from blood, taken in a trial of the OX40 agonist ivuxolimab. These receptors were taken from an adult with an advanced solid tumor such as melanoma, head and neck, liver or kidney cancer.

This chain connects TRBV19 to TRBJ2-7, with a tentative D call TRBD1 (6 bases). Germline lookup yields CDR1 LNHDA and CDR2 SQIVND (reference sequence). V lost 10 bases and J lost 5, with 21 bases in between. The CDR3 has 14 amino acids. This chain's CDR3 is CATKRNRDVNEQYF. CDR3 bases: TGTGCCACCAAAAGGAACAGGGACGTTAACGAGCAGTACTTC. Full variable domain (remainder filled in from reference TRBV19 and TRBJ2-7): DGGITQSPKYLFRKEGQNVTLSCEQNLNHDAMYWYRQDPGQGLRLIYYSQIVNDFQKGDIAEGYSVSREKKESFPLTVTSAQKNPTAFYLCATKRNRDVNEQYFGPGTRLTVT.

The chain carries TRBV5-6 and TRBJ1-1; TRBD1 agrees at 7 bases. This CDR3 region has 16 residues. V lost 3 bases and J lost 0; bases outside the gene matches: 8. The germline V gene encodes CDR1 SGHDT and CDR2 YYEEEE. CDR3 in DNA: TGTGCCAGCAGCTCGTTGGACAGGACCATGAACACTGAAGCTTTCTTT. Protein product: CASSSLDRTMNTEAFF.

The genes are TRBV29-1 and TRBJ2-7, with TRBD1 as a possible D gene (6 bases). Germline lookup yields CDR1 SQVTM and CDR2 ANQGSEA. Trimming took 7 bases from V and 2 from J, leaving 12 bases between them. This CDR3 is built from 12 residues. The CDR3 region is CSAQQGTYEQYF. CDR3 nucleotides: TGCAGCGCCCAACAGGGAACCTACGAGCAGTACTTC.

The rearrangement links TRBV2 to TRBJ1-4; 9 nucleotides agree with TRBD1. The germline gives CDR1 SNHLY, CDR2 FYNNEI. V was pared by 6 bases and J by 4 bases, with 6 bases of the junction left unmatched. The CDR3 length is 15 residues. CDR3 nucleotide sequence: TGTGCCAGCAGGGGCACAGGGGGCGTTAATGAAAAACTGTTTTTT. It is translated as CASRGTGGVNEKLFF.

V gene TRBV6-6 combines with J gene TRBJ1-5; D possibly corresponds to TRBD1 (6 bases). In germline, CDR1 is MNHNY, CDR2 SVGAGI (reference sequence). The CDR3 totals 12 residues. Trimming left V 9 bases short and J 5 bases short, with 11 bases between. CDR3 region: CASWGGDQPQHF. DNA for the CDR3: TGTGCCAGTTGGGGGGGCGATCAGCCCCAGCATTTT.

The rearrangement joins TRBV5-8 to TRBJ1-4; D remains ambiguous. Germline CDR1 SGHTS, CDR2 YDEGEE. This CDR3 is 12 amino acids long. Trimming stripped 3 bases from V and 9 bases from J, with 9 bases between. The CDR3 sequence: CASSWRGQKLFF. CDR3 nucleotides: TGTGCCAGCAGCTGGAGAGGACAAAAACTGTTTTTT.

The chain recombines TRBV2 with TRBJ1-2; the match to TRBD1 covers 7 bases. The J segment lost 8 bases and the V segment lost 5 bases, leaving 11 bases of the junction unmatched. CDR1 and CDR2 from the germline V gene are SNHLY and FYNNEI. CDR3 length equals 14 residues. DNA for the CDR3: TGTGCCAGCAGTTTCAACCCGACAGGGTTCGGCTACACCTTC. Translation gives CASSFNPTGFGYTF.

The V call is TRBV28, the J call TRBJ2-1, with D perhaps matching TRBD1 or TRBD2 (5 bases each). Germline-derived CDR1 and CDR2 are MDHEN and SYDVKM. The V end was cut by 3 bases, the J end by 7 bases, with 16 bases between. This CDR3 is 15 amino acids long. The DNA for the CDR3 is TGTGCCAGCAGTTTTCTCGAGGGGTGGGGGAATGAGCAGTTCTTC. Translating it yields CASSFLEGWGNEQFF.

This chain's CDR3 is CSVGNAQGSEQFF. DNA for the CDR3: TGCAGCGTTGGCAACGCTCAGGGTTCCGAGCAGTTCTTC. The chain recombines TRBV29-1 with TRBJ2-1; possible D gene TRBD1, 5 bases. Per the germline V gene, CDR1 is SQVTM and CDR2 is ANQGSEA. This CDR3 is 13 amino acids long. Deletions cut 4 bases from V and 10 bases from J, with 17 bases between.

The CDR3 sequence is CASSRPNGTSGASSYNEQFF. The CDR3 DNA is TGTGCCAGCAGCCGGCCAAATGGGACTAGCGGGGCCAGCTCCTACAATGAGCAGTTCTTC. J is TRBJ2-1 and V is TRBV14; 13 nucleotides match TRBD2. Germline trimming cut 4 bases from V and 0 bases from J; bases unmatched to any gene: 12. Per germline, CDR1 SGHDN and CDR2 FVKESK. The CDR3 extends over 20 amino acids. Full variable domain (outside the CDR3, taken from reference TRBV14 and TRBJ2-1): EAGVTQFPSHSVIEKGQTVTLRCDPISGHDNLYWYRRVMGKEIKFLLHFVKESKQDESGMPNNRFLAERTGGTYSTLKVQPAELEDSGVYFCASSRPNGTSGASSYNEQFFGPGTRLTVL.

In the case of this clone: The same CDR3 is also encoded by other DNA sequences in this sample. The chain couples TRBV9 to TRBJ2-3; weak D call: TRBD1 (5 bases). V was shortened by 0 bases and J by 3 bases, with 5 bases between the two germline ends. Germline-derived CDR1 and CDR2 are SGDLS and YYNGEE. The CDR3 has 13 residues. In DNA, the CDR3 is TGTGCCAGCAGCGTAGAGGGGACAGATACGCAGTATTTT. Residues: CASSVEGTDTQYF.

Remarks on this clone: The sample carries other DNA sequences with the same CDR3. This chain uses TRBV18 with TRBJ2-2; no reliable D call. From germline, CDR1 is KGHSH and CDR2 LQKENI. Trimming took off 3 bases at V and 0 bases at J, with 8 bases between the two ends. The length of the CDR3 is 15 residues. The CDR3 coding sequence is TGTGCCAGCTCACCCGGCTTCGCGAACACCGGGGAGCTGTTTTTT. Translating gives CASSPGFANTGELFF.

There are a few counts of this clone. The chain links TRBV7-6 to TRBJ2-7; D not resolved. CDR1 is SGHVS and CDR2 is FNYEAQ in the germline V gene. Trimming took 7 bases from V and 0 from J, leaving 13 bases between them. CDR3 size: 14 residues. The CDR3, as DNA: TGTGCCAGCAAGCTTAGGGTGAGCTCCTACGAGCAGTACTTC. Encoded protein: CASKLRVSSYEQYF.

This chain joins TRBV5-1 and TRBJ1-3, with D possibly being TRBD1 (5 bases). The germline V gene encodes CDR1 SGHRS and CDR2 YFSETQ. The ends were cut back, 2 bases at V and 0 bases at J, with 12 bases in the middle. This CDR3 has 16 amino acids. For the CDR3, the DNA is TGCGCCAGCAGCTTAACCGGGACGGTCTCTGGAAACACCATATATTTT. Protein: CASSLTGTVSGNTIYF.

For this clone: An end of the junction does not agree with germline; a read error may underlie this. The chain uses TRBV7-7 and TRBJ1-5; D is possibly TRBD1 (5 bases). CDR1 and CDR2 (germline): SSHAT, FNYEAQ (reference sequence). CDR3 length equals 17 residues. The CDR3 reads CASSSDGGAGQNQPQHF. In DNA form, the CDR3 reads TGTGCTAGCAGCTCCGATGGAGGTGCAGGGCAAAATCAGCCCCAGCATTTT.

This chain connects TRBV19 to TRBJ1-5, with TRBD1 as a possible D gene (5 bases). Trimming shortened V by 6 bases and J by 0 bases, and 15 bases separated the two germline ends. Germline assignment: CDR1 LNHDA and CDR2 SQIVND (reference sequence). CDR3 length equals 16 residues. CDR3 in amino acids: CASSMRQGYSNQPQHF. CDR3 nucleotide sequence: TGTGCCAGTAGCATGAGGCAGGGTTATAGCAATCAGCCCCAGCATTTT.

The CDR3 DNA reads TGCGCCAGCAGCCAAACCGGGACAGGGGCGTACAATGAGCAGTTCTTC. Its protein product is CASSQTGTGAYNEQFF. This rearrangement joins TRBV4-3 to TRBJ2-1; TRBD1 agrees at 10 bases. Germline V gives CDR1 LGHNA, CDR2 YSLEER. V trimming: 2 bases; J trimming: 4 bases; junction bases outside the gene matches: 5. The CDR3 contains 16 residues.

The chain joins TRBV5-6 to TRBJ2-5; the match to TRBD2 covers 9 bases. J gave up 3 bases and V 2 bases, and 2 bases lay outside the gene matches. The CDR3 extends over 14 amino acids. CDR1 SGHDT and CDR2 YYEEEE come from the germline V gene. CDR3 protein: CASSFGTSKETQYF. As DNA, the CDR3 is TGTGCCAGCAGCTTCGGGACTAGCAAAGAGACCCAGTACTTC.

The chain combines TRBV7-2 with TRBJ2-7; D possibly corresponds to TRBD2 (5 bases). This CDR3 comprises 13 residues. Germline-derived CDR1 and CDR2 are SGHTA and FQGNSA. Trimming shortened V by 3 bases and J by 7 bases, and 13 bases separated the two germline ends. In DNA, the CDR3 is TGTGCCAGCAGCTTCTCTAATGGACTTGAGCAGTACTTC. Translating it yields CASSFSNGLEQYF.

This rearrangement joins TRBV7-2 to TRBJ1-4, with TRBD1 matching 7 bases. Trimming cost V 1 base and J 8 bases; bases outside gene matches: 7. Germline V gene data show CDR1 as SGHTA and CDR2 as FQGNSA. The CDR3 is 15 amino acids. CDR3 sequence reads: CASSLGQGRREKLFF. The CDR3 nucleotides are TGTGCCAGCAGCTTAGGACAGGGTCGAAGAGAAAAACTGTTTTTT. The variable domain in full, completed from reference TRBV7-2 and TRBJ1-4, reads GAGVSQSPSNKVTEKGKDVELRCDPISGHTALYWYRQSLGQGLEFLIYFQGNSAPDKSGLPSDRFSAERTGGSVSTLTIQRTQQEDSAVYLCASSLGQGRREKLFFGSGTQLSVL.

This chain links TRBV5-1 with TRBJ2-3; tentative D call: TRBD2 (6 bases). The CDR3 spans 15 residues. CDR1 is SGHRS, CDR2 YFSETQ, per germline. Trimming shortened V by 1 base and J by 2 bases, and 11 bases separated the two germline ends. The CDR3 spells CASSLNAGTTDTQYF. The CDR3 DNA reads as TGCGCCAGCAGCTTGAATGCGGGAACCACAGATACGCAGTATTTT.

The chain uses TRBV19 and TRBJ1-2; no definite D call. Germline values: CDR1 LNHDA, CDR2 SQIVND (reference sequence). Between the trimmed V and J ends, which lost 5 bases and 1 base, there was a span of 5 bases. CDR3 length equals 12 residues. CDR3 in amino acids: CASSSYNYGYTF. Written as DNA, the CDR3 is TGTGCCAGTAGTTCATATAACTATGGCTACACCTTC. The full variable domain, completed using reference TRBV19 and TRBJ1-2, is DGGITQSPKYLFRKEGQNVTLSCEQNLNHDAMYWYRQDPGQGLRLIYYSQIVNDFQKGDIAEGYSVSREKKESFPLTVTSAQKNPTAFYLCASSSYNYGYTFGSGTRLTVV.

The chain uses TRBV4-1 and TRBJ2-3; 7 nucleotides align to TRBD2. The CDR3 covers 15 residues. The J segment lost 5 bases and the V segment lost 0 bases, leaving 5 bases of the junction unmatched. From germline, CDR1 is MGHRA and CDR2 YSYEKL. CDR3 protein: CASSQEEREVDTQYF. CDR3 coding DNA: TGCGCCAGCAGCCAAGAGGAGCGGGAAGTAGATACGCAGTATTTT.

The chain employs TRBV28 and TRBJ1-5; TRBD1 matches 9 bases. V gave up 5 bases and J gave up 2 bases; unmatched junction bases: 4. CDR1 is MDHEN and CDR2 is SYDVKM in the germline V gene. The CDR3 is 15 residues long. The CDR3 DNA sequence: TGTGCCAGCAGTGACAACAGGGGGCGCAATCAGCCCCAGCATTTT. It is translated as CASSDNRGRNQPQHF.